This T cell receptor (beta chain) was observed in a study of early stage breast cancer tumors. Study-wide background: Each sample averaged approximately 9.9-fold read coverage.

V lost 1 base and J lost 5, with 12 bases in between. Germline V gene lookup returns CDR1 SGHVS and CDR2 FNYEAQ. This CDR3 has 15 residues. The assay was immunoSEQ multiplex PCR, and TCRdb's table has in-frame clones only and misses some. Among 5,000 to 6,500 clones listed, 65% to 80% were seen once. Tissue for this sample was collected about 1.8-4.5 cm from the breast tumor. Enough DNA from normal breast tissue often took about 100-320 mg. This clone is deemed medium-sized. Its target is not known. Study findings and constraints: Comparing each tissue with blood distinguished tumor from normal in 14 of 16 patients.

The TCR was taken from a person aged 35-50 years with breast cancer. Sequenced sample: normal breast tissue next to the tumor. This chain uses TRBV7-6 with TRBJ2-1; possibly TRBD2 for D (5 bases). The CDR3 DNA reads TGTGCCAGCAGCTTAGGGGTTGGGCGGGACAATGAGCAGTTCTTC. The encoded protein is CASSLGVGRDNEQFF. Variable domain in full (rest from reference TRBV7-6 and TRBJ2-1): GAGVSQSPRYKVTKRGQDVALRCDPISGHVSLYWYRQALGQGPEFLTYFNYEAQQDKSGLPNDRFSAERPEGSISTLTIQRTEQRDSAMYRCASSLGVGRDNEQFFGPGTRLTVL.